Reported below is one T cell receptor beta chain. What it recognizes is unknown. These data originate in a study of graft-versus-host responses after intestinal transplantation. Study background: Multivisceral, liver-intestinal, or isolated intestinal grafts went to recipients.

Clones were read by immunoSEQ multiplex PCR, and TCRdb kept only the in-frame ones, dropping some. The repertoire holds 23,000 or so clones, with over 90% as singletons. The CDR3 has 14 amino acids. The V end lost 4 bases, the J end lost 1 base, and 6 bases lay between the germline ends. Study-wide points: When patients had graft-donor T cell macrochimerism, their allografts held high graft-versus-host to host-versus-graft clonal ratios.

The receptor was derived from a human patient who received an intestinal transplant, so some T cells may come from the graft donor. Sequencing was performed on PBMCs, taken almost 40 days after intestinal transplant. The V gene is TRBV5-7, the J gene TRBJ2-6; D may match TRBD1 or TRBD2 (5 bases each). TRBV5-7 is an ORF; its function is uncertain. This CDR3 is CASSEGSGANVLTF. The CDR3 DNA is TGTGCCAGCAGCGAGGGGTCTGGGGCCAACGTCCTGACTTTC.